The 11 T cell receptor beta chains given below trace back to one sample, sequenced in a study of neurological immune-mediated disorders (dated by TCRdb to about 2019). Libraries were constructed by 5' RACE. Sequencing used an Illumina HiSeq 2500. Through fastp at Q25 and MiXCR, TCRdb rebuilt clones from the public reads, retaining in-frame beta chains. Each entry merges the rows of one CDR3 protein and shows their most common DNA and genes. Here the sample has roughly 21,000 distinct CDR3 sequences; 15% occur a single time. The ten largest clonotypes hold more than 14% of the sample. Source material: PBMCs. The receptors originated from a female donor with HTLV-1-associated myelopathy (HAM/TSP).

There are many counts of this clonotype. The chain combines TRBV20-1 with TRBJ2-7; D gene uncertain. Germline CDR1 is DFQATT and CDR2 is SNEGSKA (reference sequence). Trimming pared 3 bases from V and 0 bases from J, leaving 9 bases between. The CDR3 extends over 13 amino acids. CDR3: CSARKENSYEQYF. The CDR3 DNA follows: TGCAGTGCTAGGAAGGAGAACTCCTACGAGCAGTACTTC.

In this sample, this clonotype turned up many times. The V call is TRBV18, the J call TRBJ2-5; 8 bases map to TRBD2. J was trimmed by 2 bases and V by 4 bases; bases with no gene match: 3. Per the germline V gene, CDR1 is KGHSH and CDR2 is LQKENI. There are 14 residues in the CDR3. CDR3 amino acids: CASSLGLEQETQYF. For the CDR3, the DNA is TGTGCCAGCTCACTGGGACTAGAACAAGAGACCCAGTACTTC.

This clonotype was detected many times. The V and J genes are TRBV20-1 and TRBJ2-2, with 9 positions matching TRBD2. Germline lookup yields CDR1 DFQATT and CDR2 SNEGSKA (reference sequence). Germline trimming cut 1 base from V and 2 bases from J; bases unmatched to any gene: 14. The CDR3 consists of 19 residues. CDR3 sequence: CSARAPARPSGINTGELFF. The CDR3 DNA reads TGCAGTGCTAGAGCCCCCGCGAGGCCTAGCGGGATAAACACCGGGGAGCTGTTTTTT.

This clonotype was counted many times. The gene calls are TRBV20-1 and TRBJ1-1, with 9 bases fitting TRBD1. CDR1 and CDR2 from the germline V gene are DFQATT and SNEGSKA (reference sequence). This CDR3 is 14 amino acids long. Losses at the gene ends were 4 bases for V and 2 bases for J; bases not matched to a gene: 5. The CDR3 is CSAKRDRVNTEAFF. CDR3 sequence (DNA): TGCAGTGCTAAAAGGGACAGGGTAAACACTGAAGCTTTCTTT.

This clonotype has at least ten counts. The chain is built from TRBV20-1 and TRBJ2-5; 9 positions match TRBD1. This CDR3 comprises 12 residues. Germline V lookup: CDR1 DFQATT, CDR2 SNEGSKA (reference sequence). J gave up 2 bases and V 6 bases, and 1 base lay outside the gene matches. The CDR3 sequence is CSAGTGQETQYF. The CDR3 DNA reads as TGCAGTGCCGGGACAGGGCAAGAGACCCAGTACTTC.

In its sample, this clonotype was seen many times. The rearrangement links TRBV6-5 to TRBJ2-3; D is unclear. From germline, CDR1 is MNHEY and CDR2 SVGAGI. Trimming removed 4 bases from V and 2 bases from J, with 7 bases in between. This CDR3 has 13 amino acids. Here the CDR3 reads CASSSGNTDTQYF. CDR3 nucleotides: TGTGCCAGCAGTTCGGGCAACACAGATACGCAGTATTTT.

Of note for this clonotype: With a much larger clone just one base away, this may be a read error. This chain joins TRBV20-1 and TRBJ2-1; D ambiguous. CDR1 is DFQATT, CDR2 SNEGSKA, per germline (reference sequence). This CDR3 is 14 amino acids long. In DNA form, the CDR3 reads TGCAGTGCTAGAGATACTCGAAGCTACAATGAGCAGTGCTTC. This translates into CSARDTRSYNEQCF.

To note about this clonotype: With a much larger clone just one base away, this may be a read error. CDR3: CASSPQVGDTIYF. The DNA of the CDR3 is TGCGCCAGCAGCCCACAGGTCGGTGACACCATATATTTT. V is TRBV5-1 and J is TRBJ1-3; TRBD1 is a possible D gene (5 bases). The germline CDR1 and CDR2 sequences are SGHRS and YFSETQ. V was clipped by 4 bases and J by 8 bases, with 13 bases between them. This CDR3 comprises 13 residues.

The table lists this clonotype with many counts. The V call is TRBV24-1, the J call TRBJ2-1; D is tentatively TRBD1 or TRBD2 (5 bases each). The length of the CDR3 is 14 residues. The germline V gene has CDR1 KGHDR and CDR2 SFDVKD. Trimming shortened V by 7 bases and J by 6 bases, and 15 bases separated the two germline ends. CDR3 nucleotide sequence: TGTGCCACCAGGGGGGACGGGTTTTCCAATGAGCAGTTCTTC. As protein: CATRGDGFSNEQFF.

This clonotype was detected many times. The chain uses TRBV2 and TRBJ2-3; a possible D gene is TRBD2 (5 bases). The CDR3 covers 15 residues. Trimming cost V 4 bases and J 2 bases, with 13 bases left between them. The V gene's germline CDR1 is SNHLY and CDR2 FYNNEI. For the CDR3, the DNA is TGTGCCAGCAGTGGAGGAGGAGACTACACAGATACGCAGTATTTT. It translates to CASSGGGDYTDTQYF.

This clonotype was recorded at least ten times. The CDR3 is CASSLGYNTEAFF. For the CDR3, the DNA is TGTGCCAGCAGCCTCGGGTATAACACTGAAGCTTTCTTT. This chain joins TRBV7-2 and TRBJ1-1; D is ambiguous. The CDR3 totals 13 residues. Between the trimmed V and J ends, which lost 5 bases and 2 bases, there was a span of 9 bases. Germline CDR1 is SGHTA and CDR2 is FQGNSA. Looking up the rest from reference TRBV7-2 and TRBJ1-1 gives the full variable domain: GAGVSQSPSNKVTEKGKDVELRCDPISGHTALYWYRQSLGQGLEFLIYFQGNSAPDKSGLPSDRFSAERTGGSVSTLTIQRTQQEDSAVYLCASSLGYNTEAFFGQGTRLTVV.